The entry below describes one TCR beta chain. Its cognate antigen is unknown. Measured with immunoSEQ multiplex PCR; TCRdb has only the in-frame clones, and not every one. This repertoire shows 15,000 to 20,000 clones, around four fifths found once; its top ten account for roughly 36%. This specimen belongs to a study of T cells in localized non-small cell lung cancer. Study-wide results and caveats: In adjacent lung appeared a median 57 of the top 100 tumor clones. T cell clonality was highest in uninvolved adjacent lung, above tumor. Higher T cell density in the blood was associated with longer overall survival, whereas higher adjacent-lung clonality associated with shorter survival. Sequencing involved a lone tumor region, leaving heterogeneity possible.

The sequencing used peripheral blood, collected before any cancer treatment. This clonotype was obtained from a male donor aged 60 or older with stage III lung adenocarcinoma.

The chain's CDR3 is CAWSAGDRSWSYTF. The CDR3 nucleotides read TGTGCCTGGAGTGCAGGGGACAGGTCGTGGAGCTACACCTTC. The chain joins TRBV30 to TRBJ1-2; 8 bases align to TRBD1. The ends lost 1 base at V and 9 bases at J; junction bases unmatched: 10. Germline assignment: CDR1 GTSNPN and CDR2 SVGIG (reference sequence). The CDR3 loop spans 14 amino acids.